A single sample is the source of the 23 T cell receptor beta chains below, sequenced in a study of cytomegalovirus exposure and HLA in healthy donors. The PCR was carried out with 60 Vbeta primers and 13 Jbeta primers. Using immunoSEQ multiplex PCR, the repertoire was profiled, and TCRdb retains in-frame clones only, with some absent. In the table there are more than 85,000 clones, roughly 70% of which are singletons. Sequencing was performed on PBMCs. All receptors derive from a woman in her seventies in good health and CMV-seropositive.

The chain carries TRBV6-5 and TRBJ1-2; D gene uncertain. CDR3 length equals 14 residues. Germline V lookup: CDR1 MNHEY, CDR2 SVGAGI. V lost 0 bases to trimming and J lost 6 bases, with 11 bases between them. The CDR3 loop is CASSYSGRNNGYTF. For the CDR3, the DNA is TGTGCCAGCAGTTACTCGGGCAGGAACAATGGCTACACCTTC.

CDR3 protein: CASSTGVQETQYF. In DNA, the CDR3 is TGTGCCAGCAGCACAGGTGTACAAGAGACCCAGTACTTC. V is TRBV7-7 and J is TRBJ2-5, with a possible D match to TRBD1 (5 bases). Germline CDR1 SSHAT, CDR2 FNYEAQ (reference sequence). CDR3 size: 13 residues. V was clipped by 5 bases and J by 2 bases, with 9 bases between them.

This CDR3 reads CASRPEVSNQPQHF. CDR3 DNA sequence: TGTGCCAGCAGACCGGAGGTGAGCAATCAGCCCCAGCATTTT. The J gene is TRBJ1-5, the V gene TRBV6-1; D is undetermined. The V end was cut by 6 bases, the J end by 1 base, with 10 bases between. The germline V gene encodes CDR1 MNHNS and CDR2 SASEGT. The CDR3 is 14 amino acids.

This clone was recorded a few times. The chain is built from TRBV5-4 and TRBJ2-2; 9 bases line up with TRBD1. Germline assignment: CDR1 SGHNT and CDR2 YYREEE (reference sequence). Germline trimming cut 4 bases from V and 1 base from J; bases unmatched to any gene: 5. CDR3 size: 16 residues. Written as DNA, the CDR3 is TGTGCCAGCAGCCCAGGACAGGGGAAGAACACCGGGGAGCTGTTTTTT. Its protein product is CASSPGQGKNTGELFF. Based on the CDR3 plus reference TRBV5-4 and TRBJ2-2, the full variable domain is ETGVTQSPTHLIKTRGQQVTLRCSSQSGHNTVSWYQQALGQGPQFIFQYYREEENGRGNFPPRFSGLQFPNYSSELNVNALELDDSALYLCASSPGQGKNTGELFFGEGSRLTVL.

This clone was seen just once. V and J are TRBV7-2 and TRBJ2-2, with 9 bases lining up with TRBD2. Germline values: CDR1 SGHTA, CDR2 FQGNSA. Trimming took 5 bases from V and 0 from J; bases not matched to a gene: 1. The CDR3 has 15 amino acids. CDR3 sequence: CASSRGGANTGELFF. DNA for the CDR3: TGTGCCAGCAGCCGCGGGGGGGCGAACACCGGGGAGCTGTTTTTT.

The chain has TRBV15 and TRBJ1-2; perhaps TRBD1 as D (6 bases). This CDR3 has 16 amino acids. V was trimmed by 1 base and J by 12 bases, leaving 24 bases between them. Germline values: CDR1 LNHNV, CDR2 YYDKDF (reference sequence). CDR3 DNA sequence: TGTGCCACCAGCAGAGTCCCCGCACAGGGCTCCCTGAGGCACACCTTC. Protein sequence: CATSRVPAQGSLRHTF.

The chain joins TRBV5-1 to TRBJ2-2; D might be TRBD2 (6 bases). The CDR3 is 18 residues long. V lost 0 bases to trimming and J lost 2 bases, with 17 bases between them. Looked up from germline, CDR1 is SGHRS and CDR2 is YFSETQ. In DNA, the CDR3 is TGCGCCAGCAGCTTGGTAAGAGGAGGGCTACTCAACACCGGGGAGCTGTTTTTT. Translated: CASSLVRGGLLNTGELFF.

V is TRBV6-6 and J is TRBJ1-1; 7 nucleotides match TRBD1. The germline gives CDR1 MNHNY, CDR2 SVGAGI (reference sequence). The length of the CDR3 is 14 residues. With V trimmed by 6 bases and J by 4 bases, 8 bases remained unmatched. The CDR3, as DNA: TGTGCCAGCAGACAACAGGGGTTGACCACTGAAGCTTTCTTT. Residues: CASRQQGLTTEAFF.

The chain has TRBV5-5 and TRBJ2-3, with D possibly matching TRBD2 (7 bases). Deletions cut 2 bases from V and 1 base from J, with 11 bases between. Germline CDR1 is SGHKS and CDR2 is YYEKEE (reference sequence). The CDR3 consists of 15 residues. DNA of the CDR3: TGTGCCAGCAGCTTCATAGGGGGGGGCACAGATACGCAGTATTTT. Residues: CASSFIGGGTDTQYF.

V gene TRBV28 combines with J gene TRBJ2-4; maybe TRBD2 (5 bases). The CDR3 sequence is 15 residues long. CDR1 is MDHEN, CDR2 SYDVKM, per germline. V lost 6 bases and J lost 0, with 12 bases in between. CDR3 DNA: TGTGCCAGCAGGTGGGCGGGTCTAGCCAAAAACATTCAGTACTTC. Its protein is CASRWAGLAKNIQYF.

The chain uses TRBV7-2 and TRBJ2-5, with 9 bases matching TRBD2. V lost 5 bases and J lost 5; bases outside the gene matches: 9. CDR1 and CDR2 from the germline V gene are SGHTA and FQGNSA. The CDR3 spans 15 residues. The DNA for the CDR3 is TGTGCCAGCAGCCCAGATTCTAGCGGGGTTGAGACCCAGTACTTC. Residues: CASSPDSSGVETQYF.

The V gene is TRBV6-5, the J gene TRBJ1-1; the match to TRBD1 covers 8 bases. The CDR3 consists of 15 residues. Trimming cost V 5 bases and J 0 bases; bases outside gene matches: 5. Germline V CDR1 and CDR2: MNHEY, SVGAGI. The CDR3 loop reads CASSTWTGLNTEAFF. CDR3 DNA sequence: TGTGCCAGCAGTACCTGGACAGGGTTGAACACTGAAGCTTTCTTT.

The rearrangement links TRBV29-1 to TRBJ2-1, with 8 bases aligning to TRBD1. This CDR3 is built from 16 residues. Germline V lookup: CDR1 SQVTM, CDR2 ANQGSEA. The ends lost 5 bases at V and 4 bases at J; junction bases unmatched: 13. The CDR3 bases are TGCAGCGTTAAGGACAGGGTGGATACACCTTACAATGAGCAGTTCTTC. Translated, it gives CSVKDRVDTPYNEQFF.

V and J are TRBV30 and TRBJ1-1, with D possibly TRBD1 on 5 matching bases. The CDR3 runs to 14 residues. Germline CDR1 is GTSNPN and CDR2 is SVGIG (reference sequence). V was shortened by 0 bases and J by 0 bases, with 8 bases between the two germline ends. CDR3 sequence reads: CAWSVQGVNTEAFF. In DNA form, the CDR3 reads TGTGCCTGGAGTGTACAAGGGGTGAACACTGAAGCTTTCTTT.

To note about this clone: Without the conserved terminal phenylalanine or tryptophan, this CDR3 likely stems from a read error. The CDR3 DNA is TGTGCCTGGACTCTCTCCCAGGGTTTTGGCTACACCGTC. Protein product: CAWTLSQGFGYTV. V usage is TRBV30 and J usage is TRBJ1-2, with a weak D call TRBD1 (5 bases). The germline V gene encodes CDR1 GTSNPN and CDR2 SVGIG (reference sequence). The CDR3 covers 13 residues. V was clipped by 4 bases and J by 7 bases, with 16 bases between them.

The gene calls are TRBV27 and TRBJ1-1, with 7 bases matching TRBD1. With 3 bases clipped from V and 0 bases from J, the junction kept 4 bases outside the gene matches. This CDR3 region has 15 residues. CDR1 is MNHEY and CDR2 is SMNVEV in the germline V gene (reference sequence). The CDR3 region is CASSLGTAMNTEAFF. In DNA, the CDR3 is TGTGCCAGCAGTTTGGGGACAGCAATGAACACTGAAGCTTTCTTT.

V gene TRBV4-1 combines with J gene TRBJ1-2; 10 bases map to TRBD1. J lost 6 bases, V lost 4 bases, and 8 bases had no gene match. The CDR3 has 15 amino acids. The germline CDR1 and CDR2 sequences are MGHRA and YSYEKL. The CDR3: CASSRTDGTGDGYTF. The DNA of the CDR3 is TGCGCCAGCAGCCGAACCGACGGGACAGGGGATGGCTACACCTTC.

The chain combines TRBV19 with TRBJ2-7, with D unclear. The germline gives CDR1 LNHDA, CDR2 SQIVND (reference sequence). V dropped 1 base and J dropped 0 bases, with 13 bases sitting between them. The CDR3 is made up of 16 amino acids. The CDR3 loop is CASSIVHQALSYEQYF. The CDR3 DNA sequence: TGTGCCAGTAGTATAGTTCACCAGGCACTCTCCTACGAGCAGTACTTC. Full variable domain (remainder filled in from reference TRBV19 and TRBJ2-7): DGGITQSPKYLFRKEGQNVTLSCEQNLNHDAMYWYRQDPGQGLRLIYYSQIVNDFQKGDIAEGYSVSREKKESFPLTVTSAQKNPTAFYLCASSIVHQALSYEQYFGPGTRLTVT.

V is TRBV7-9 and J is TRBJ1-1; D may be TRBD1 (5 bases). The CDR3 totals 13 residues. Trimming shortened V by 1 base and J by 7 bases, and 10 bases separated the two germline ends. Germline lookup yields CDR1 SEHNR and CDR2 FQNEAQ (reference sequence). CDR3 nucleotides: TGTGCCAGCAGCTTAGTTGGGGCAGGTGAAGCTTTCTTT. This encodes CASSLVGAGEAFF. The full variable domain, in which reference TRBV7-9 and TRBJ1-1 provide the parts outside the CDR3, is DTGVSQNPRHKITKRGQNVTFRCDPISEHNRLYWYRQTLGQGPEFLTYFQNEAQLEKSRLLSDRFSAERPKGSFSTLEIQRTEQGDSAMYLCASSLVGAGEAFFGQGTRLTVV.

Here the CDR3 reads CASSPGTATTYEQYF. The CDR3 DNA reads as TGTGCCAGCAGCCCAGGGACAGCTACCACCTACGAGCAGTACTTC. The rearrangement links TRBV7-2 to TRBJ2-7; TRBD1 aligns across 7 bases. Trimming took 5 bases from V and 2 from J; bases not matched to a gene: 9. This CDR3 is built from 15 residues. Germline lookup yields CDR1 SGHTA and CDR2 FQGNSA.

The chain is built from TRBV5-1 and TRBJ1-4, with 7 bases lining up with TRBD1. Looked up from germline, CDR1 is SGHRS and CDR2 is YFSETQ. The V and J ends lost 5 bases and 3 bases, in that order; junction bases with no gene match: 10. The CDR3 consists of 16 residues. The CDR3 loop reads CASRSGRGTANEKLFF. The CDR3 DNA is TGCGCCAGCAGGTCCGGCAGGGGGACAGCTAATGAAAAACTGTTTTTT.

The chain couples TRBV5-1 to TRBJ2-3, with D hard to call. Germline V gives CDR1 SGHRS, CDR2 YFSETQ. This CDR3 contains 15 residues. Trimming shortened V by 0 bases and J by 2 bases, and 10 bases separated the two germline ends. The CDR3 spells CASSLGSASTDTQYF. CDR3 DNA: TGCGCCAGCAGCTTGGGGAGCGCGTCCACAGATACGCAGTATTTT. The full variable domain, its missing parts supplied by reference TRBV5-1 and TRBJ2-3, is KAGVTQTPRYLIKTRGQQVTLSCSPISGHRSVSWYQQTPGQGLQFLFEYFSETQRNKGNFPGRFSGRQFSNSRSEMNVSTLELGDSALYLCASSLGSASTDTQYFGPGTRLTVL.

V usage is TRBV15 and J usage is TRBJ2-7; 9 bases are a match to TRBD1. V dropped 3 bases and J dropped 3; count of bases not matched to a gene: 6. CDR1 and CDR2 from the germline V gene are LNHNV and YYDKDF (reference sequence). The CDR3 length is 15 residues. Here the CDR3 DNA reads TGTGCCACCAGCAGGCCGGGACAGGGATTCTACGAGCAGTACTTC. Translating gives CATSRPGQGFYEQYF.